This TCR beta chain derives from a study of shared clonotypes between healthy human individuals. Study as a whole: Three CD4 naive, three CD4 memory, two CD8 naive and one CD8 memory plate were used per donor.

Original handling: Owing to the provision of junction-only sequences devoid of quality scores by immunoSEQ, filtering differed. Method: immunoSEQ multiplex PCR; TCRdb's copy keeps in-frame clones and lacks some. D and trimming come from the DNA, and the V and J calls and clone size come from that table. This table has about 2.5 million clones, 85% to 95% appearing once. Looked up from germline, CDR1 is LGHNT and CDR2 is FRNRAP. The CDR3 is 17 residues long. V shed 5 bases, J shed 4 bases, and the junction held 16 bases outside the gene matches. The sample taken for sequencing was naive CD4+ T cells from PBMCs. Subset noted: CD45RA+ positively selected. This rearrangement joins TRBV12-5 to TRBJ1-2; 7 bases are a match to TRBD1. This clonotype originated in a man aged 18 to 29 in good health. Some clones in this sample may be carry-over from other donors' samples. The CDR3: CASGPGGVETSAYGYTF. The CDR3, as DNA: TGTGCTAGTGGTCCAGGGGGGGTGGAAACATCAGCCTATGGCTACACCTTC.